These T cell receptor beta chains were read from a single sample in a study of regulatory T cells in long-lasting Graves disease. TCRdb passed the multiplex PCR reads through MiXCR, listing each CDR3 protein once. This table holds roughly 500,000 distinct CDR3 sequences, roughly 13% found once. The sample was also linked to a second study, of T cells in Graves' hyperthyroidism and ophthalmopathy.

This specimen was peripheral blood mononuclear cells (PBMCs), taken at new diagnosis, from a patient treated with antithyroid drugs. The receptors here all came from a man between 25 and 39 years old with Graves disease. CDR3s include the opening cysteine and the closing phenylalanine or tryptophan. Each record gives: clone size, D gene, V gene, J gene, CDR3 protein, CDR3 DNA. A D gene is named only where the DNA matches it firmly. Clone size appears in some rows only: once, few, many, or a class for an expanded clone.

>many|-|TRBV6-2/TRBV6-3|TRBJ2-3
CASSYATGYGDTQYF
TGTGCCAGCAGTTACGCGACGGGGTATGGAGATACGCAGTATTTT
>many|TRBD2|TRBV12-3/TRBV12-4|TRBJ2-1
CASSFSPAAGARNEQFF
TGTGCCAGCAGTTTCTCCCCTGCTGCGGGAGCAAGGAATGAGCAGTTCTTC
>many|-|TRBV5-1|TRBJ2-7
CASSSSGARYEQYF
TGCGCCAGCAGCTCGTCAGGGGCGAGATACGAGCAGTACTTC
>few|TRBD2|TRBV29-1|TRBJ2-7
CSVLAGEVYEQYF
TGCAGCGTCTTAGCGGGAGAGGTCTACGAGCAGTACTTC
>-|TRBD1|TRBV6-1|TRBJ2-5
CASQERDRRVETQYF
TGTGCCAGTCAGGAGAGGGACAGAAGGGTAGAGACCCAGTACTTC
>many|TRBD1|TRBV27|TRBJ1-5
CASSLDRANQPQHF
TGTGCCAGCAGCCTAGACAGGGCCAATCAGCCCCAGCATTTT
>-|-|TRBV29-1|TRBJ2-3
CSVGARLTDTQYF
TGCAGCGTTGGCGCAAGACTGACAGATACGCAGTATTTT
>-|TRBD2|TRBV20-1|TRBJ2-2
CSARVGLAGVTGELFF
TGCAGTGCTAGAGTGGGACTAGCGGGAGTCACCGGGGAGCTGTTTTTT
>few|-|TRBV7-2|TRBJ1-3
CASSFLVGLSGNTIYF
TGTGCCAGCAGCTTCCTGGTCGGGTTATCTGGAAACACCATATATTTT
>many|TRBD2|TRBV12-3/TRBV12-4|TRBJ2-3
CASSSRTRGLTDTQYF
TGTGCCAGCAGTTCCCGGACTAGGGGTCTCACAGATACGCAGTATTTT
>many|-|TRBV16|TRBJ1-2
CASSYNREGYTF
TGTGCCAGCAGCTACAACAGGGAAGGCTACACCTTC
>many|-|TRBV20-1|TRBJ2-1
CSARKQGEGSYNEQFF
TGCAGTGCTAGGAAACAGGGGGAGGGATCCTACAATGAGCAGTTCTTC
>-|-|TRBV5-1|TRBJ1-2
CASSSRDGYTF
TGCGCCAGCAGCTCCAGGGATGGCTACACCTTC
>few|-|TRBV6-1|TRBJ2-2
CAIRQGAGELFF
TGTGCCATCCGTCAGGGAGCCGGGGAGCTGTTTTTT
>-|-|TRBV19|TRBJ1-2
CASTASIDSGAHYGYTF
TGTGCCAGTACCGCGTCGATCGACAGCGGAGCCCACTATGGCTACACCTTC
>-|-|TRBV7-3|TRBJ1-3
CASSPSSAGNTIYF
TGTGCCAGCAGCCCCTCGAGTGCTGGAAACACCATATATTTT
>few|-|TRBV25-1|TRBJ2-5
CASSEQGSKTQYF
TGTGCCAGCAGTGAACAGGGGTCCAAGACCCAGTACTTC
>-|-|TRBV20-1|TRBJ2-7
CSARDRGVSRYEQYF
TGCAGTGCTAGAGATCGAGGGGTGAGCCGCTACGAGCAGTACTTC
>few|TRBD1|TRBV11-3|TRBJ2-7
CASSHRGDYEQYF
TGTGCCAGCAGCCACAGGGGGGACTACGAGCAGTACTTC
>few|-|TRBV6-2/TRBV6-3|TRBJ1-1
CASSYKRGRAAEAFF
TGTGCCAGCAGTTACAAGAGAGGCAGGGCCGCTGAAGCTTTCTTT
>many|-|TRBV2|TRBJ2-7
CASRGPKRLLSSYEQYF
TGTGCCAGCAGAGGGCCCAAGCGATTACTCAGCTCCTACGAGCAGTACTTC
>-|TRBD2|TRBV28|TRBJ2-1
CASSIVPSGGGLNEQFF
TGTGCCAGCAGTATAGTACCTAGCGGGGGGGGACTCAATGAGCAGTTCTTC
>-|-|TRBV5-1|TRBJ2-6
CASSLAIAGANVLTF
TGCGCCAGCAGCTTGGCCATAGCGGGGGCCAACGTCCTGACTTTC
>many|-|TRBV7-8|TRBJ2-3
CASSFPGLGTDTQYF
TGTGCCAGCAGTTTCCCGGGACTTGGCACAGATACGCAGTATTTT
>many|-|TRBV6-9|TRBJ1-5
CASSYWGEPQHF
TGTGCCAGCAGTTACTGGGGGGAGCCCCAGCATTTT
>-|-|TRBV28|TRBJ2-7
CASKYRGGPEEQYF
TGTGCCAGCAAGTATAGGGGGGGTCCCGAGGAGCAGTACTTC